The entry that follows covers one T cell receptor (beta chain) sequence. Its antigen is not identified. The CDR3 is made up of 14 amino acids. Trimming removed 4 bases from V and 6 bases from J, with 16 bases in between. The germline gives CDR1 SGHRS, CDR2 YFSETQ. This sample is part of a study of T cells after posttransplantation cyclophosphamide. The data were produced by immunoSEQ multiplex PCR, yet TCRdb's version contains in-frame clones alone and is incomplete. This table has roughly 13,000 clones, approximately 80% appearing once. Study observations and caveats: Later blood repertoires were often dominated by clones from the donor CD8+ memory compartment.

Material for sequencing was memory CD4+ T cells sorted from PBMCs. The sequence came from a man aged 50 to 60 in good health, CMV-negative, and a related stem cell transplant donor. V and J are TRBV5-1 and TRBJ1-2; D gene uncertain. CDR3 nucleotides: TGCGCCAGCAGCACAGCGGCGGGCGGGGATGGCTACACCTTC. It yields the protein CASSTAAGGDGYTF.